This T cell receptor (beta chain) was observed in a study of CD8+CD57+ T cells in acquired aplastic anemia. General observations from the study: Researchers report that twenty-nine CD8+ CDR3 sequences appeared in both patients and controls.

The ends were cut back, 4 bases at V and 0 bases at J, with 9 bases in the middle. The CDR3 has 15 residues. Germline V gives CDR1 SGHTA, CDR2 FQGNSA. Researchers used genomic DNA as the template to profile TCR beta VDJ and CDR3. TCRdb used MiXCR to reprocess the reads, holding one entry per CDR3 protein. The profile shows 180,000 or so distinct CDR3 sequences, approximately 52% of them singletons. By flow cytometry, patients selected for sequencing had shown an expansion of CD8+CD57+ cells. A word on this clonotype: What it recognizes is unknown.

The sequence came from a human donor with aplastic anemia. This chain joins TRBV7-2 and TRBJ1-4; no reliable D call. The sequencing input was sorted CD4+, CD8+, or CD8+CD57+ T cells (not recorded which) from PBMCs. The CDR3 sequence is CASSSGVATNEKLFF. CDR3 bases: TGTGCCAGCAGCTCGGGCGTTGCAACTAATGAAAAACTGTTTTTT.